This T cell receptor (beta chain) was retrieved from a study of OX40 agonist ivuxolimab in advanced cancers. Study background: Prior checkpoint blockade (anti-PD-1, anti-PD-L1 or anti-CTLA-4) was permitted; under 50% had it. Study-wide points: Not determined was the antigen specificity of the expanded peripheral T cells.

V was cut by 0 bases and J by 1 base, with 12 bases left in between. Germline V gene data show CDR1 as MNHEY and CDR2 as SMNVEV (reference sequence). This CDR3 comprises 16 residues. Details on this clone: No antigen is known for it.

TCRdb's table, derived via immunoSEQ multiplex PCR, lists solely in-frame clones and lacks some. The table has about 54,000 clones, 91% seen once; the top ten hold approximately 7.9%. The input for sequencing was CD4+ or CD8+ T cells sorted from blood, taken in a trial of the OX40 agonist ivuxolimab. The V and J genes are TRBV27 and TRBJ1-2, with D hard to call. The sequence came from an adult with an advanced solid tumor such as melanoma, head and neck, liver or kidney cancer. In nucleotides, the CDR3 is TGTGCCAGCAGTTTATCGAGTGGCGGATTTAACTATGGCTACACCTTC. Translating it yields CASSLSSGGFNYGYTF.